This T cell receptor beta chain was observed in a study of CD8+CD57+ T cells in acquired aplastic anemia. Overall study context: Sorted CD4+ and CD8+ cells gave an average of roughly 3 ug of DNA.

As concerns this clonotype: Its antigen is unknown.

CDR1 is KGHDR, CDR2 SFDVKD, per germline. There are 14 residues in the CDR3. Trimming took 1 base from V and 7 from J; bases not matched to a gene: 1. Study outcomes and limitations: Patients and controls were found to share approximately 31 CD8+ CDR3 sequences. For CD8+ Simpson's diversity, patients and controls showed no significant difference.

CDR3 and TCR beta VDJ profiling relied on a genomic DNA template. TCRdb itself ran the reads through MiXCR, one entry per CDR3 protein. The sample has roughly 180,000 distinct CDR3 sequences; around 65% are singletons. Specimen: sorted CD4+, CD8+, or CD8+CD57+ T cells (not recorded which) from PBMCs. The clonotype was recovered from a human donor with severe aplastic anemia or a healthy control (not recorded which). V usage is TRBV24-1 and J usage is TRBJ2-1, with 9 bases aligning to TRBD2. The CDR3 DNA reads TGTGCCACCAGTGATTTCCTAGCGGGGAATGAGCAGTTCTTC. As protein: CATSDFLAGNEQFF.